Shown below are 22 T cell receptor beta chains from a single sample sequenced in a study of blood T cell repertoires in COVID-19. TCRdb keeps only in-frame clones here, not all; method: immunoSEQ multiplex PCR. In the table there are approximately 150,000 clones, 79% of which are singletons. The specimen was peripheral blood. Receptors were obtained from a man between 45 and 60 years old with active or convalescent COVID-19.

The chain is built from TRBV9 and TRBJ1-2; 10 bases are shared with TRBD1. Germline V gene lookup returns CDR1 SGDLS and CDR2 YYNGEE. The CDR3 runs 15 residues. Trimming removed 2 bases from V and 4 bases from J; junction bases left unmatched: 5. CDR3 sequence (DNA): TGTGCCAGCAGCGTCGTGGACAGGGGGGGCTATGGCTACACCTTC. Protein sequence: CASSVVDRGGYGYTF.

The chain carries TRBV5-4 and TRBJ2-5; 7 bases match TRBD1. Trimming cost V 4 bases and J 5 bases; bases outside gene matches: 8. CDR3 length equals 14 residues. Germline V gene data show CDR1 as SGHNT and CDR2 as YYREEE (reference sequence). CDR3 DNA: TGTGCCAGCAGCACTTCGACAGGGTCCGAGACCCAGTACTTC. Protein sequence: CASSTSTGSETQYF.

A few counts support this clone. As DNA, the CDR3 is TGTGCCAGCAGTTTACGGGCAGGGGTTCACAATCAGCCCCAGCATTTT. Amino acids: CASSLRAGVHNQPQHF. The V call is TRBV28, the J call TRBJ1-5; D possibly corresponds to TRBD1 (6 bases). The CDR3 runs 16 residues. The V end lost 2 bases, the J end lost 3 bases, and 14 bases lay between the germline ends. Germline V gene sequence: CDR1 MDHEN, CDR2 SYDVKM.

V and J are TRBV9 and TRBJ1-1; a possible D gene is TRBD1 (5 bases). The CDR3 contains 15 residues. The V and J ends lost 4 bases and 4 bases respectively, with 17 bases between them. In germline, CDR1 is SGDLS, CDR2 YYNGEE. The CDR3: CASSPLGQGITEAFF. As DNA, the CDR3 is TGTGCCAGCAGCCCCCTCGGGCAGGGAATCACTGAAGCTTTCTTT.

This clone has just a few counts. The CDR3 is CASSLQGEYEQYF. The CDR3 DNA reads as TGTGCCAGCAGTTTACAGGGGGAATACGAGCAGTACTTC. V and J are TRBV12-3 or TRBV12-4 and TRBJ2-7, with 7 bases fitting TRBD1. V lost 2 bases and J lost 4; bases outside the gene matches: 2. CDR3 length: 13 residues.

This clone was seen only a few times. The chain combines TRBV6-2 or TRBV6-3 with TRBJ2-7; 8 bases match TRBD2. Germline V CDR1 and CDR2: MNHEY, SVGEGT. With V trimmed by 0 bases and J by 5 bases, 15 bases remained unmatched. CDR3 size: 18 residues. The CDR3 spells CASSYSMFSGSLDDEQYF. The CDR3 DNA reads as TGTGCCAGCAGTTACTCGATGTTCAGCGGGAGCTTAGACGACGAGCAGTACTTC.

This chain connects TRBV11-2 to TRBJ1-1, with 9 bases matching TRBD1. CDR3 size: 14 residues. Germline V gene data show CDR1 as SGHAT and CDR2 as FQNNGV. J gave up 3 bases and V 3 bases, and 2 bases lay outside the gene matches. In DNA form, the CDR3 reads TGTGCCAGCAGCTTCGACAGGGGGGACACTGAAGCTTTCTTT. Translated, it gives CASSFDRGDTEAFF.

This clone came up a few times. This chain links TRBV28 with TRBJ1-2, with a possible D match to TRBD1 (5 bases). Per germline, CDR1 MDHEN and CDR2 SYDVKM. Trimming cost V 5 bases and J 8 bases, with 18 bases left between them. The CDR3 is made up of 14 amino acids. The CDR3 DNA sequence: TGTGCCAGCAGTCCGCCACAGGAATCGAGGGGCTACACCTTC. Protein product: CASSPPQESRGYTF.

This clone appeared once. The CDR3 sequence is CASSRQGARENGYTF. The CDR3 DNA is TGTGCCAGCTCACGACAGGGGGCGCGGGAGAATGGCTACACCTTC. The rearrangement joins TRBV18 to TRBJ1-2; 10 bases are a match to TRBD1. V shed 4 bases and J 6 bases; nucleotides not matched to a gene: 8. Germline CDR1 is KGHSH and CDR2 is LQKENI. The CDR3 runs 15 residues. Combining the CDR3 with reference TRBV18 and TRBJ1-2 gives the whole variable domain NAGVMQNPRHLVRRRGQEARLRCSPMKGHSHVYWYRQLPEEGLKFMVYLQKENIIDESGMPKERFSAEFPKEGPSILRIQQVVRGDSAAYFCASSRQGARENGYTFGSGTRLTVV.

The rearrangement joins TRBV7-3 to TRBJ2-5; 7 bases align to TRBD2. CDR1 SGHTA and CDR2 FQGTGA come from the germline V gene. The CDR3 loop spans 18 amino acids. V trimming: 5 bases; J trimming: 4 bases; junction bases outside the gene matches: 19. CDR3 in DNA: TGTGCCAGCAGCCCGAAAGGTCTAGCGGTCATGGGGGGAGAGACCCAGTACTTC. It encodes CASSPKGLAVMGGETQYF.

CDR3 residues: CASSLDRDREAFF. The CDR3 coding sequence is TGTGCCAGCAGCTTAGACAGGGACAGGGAAGCTTTCTTT. This chain connects TRBV11-2 to TRBJ1-1; 8 bases agree with TRBD1. Germline V gene sequence: CDR1 SGHAT, CDR2 FQNNGV. This CDR3 is 13 amino acids long. Germline trimming cut 0 bases from V and 8 bases from J; bases unmatched to any gene: 2.

The chain combines TRBV9 with TRBJ1-3; the match to TRBD1 covers 10 bases. The length of the CDR3 is 16 residues. Germline V gives CDR1 SGDLS, CDR2 YYNGEE. Trimming took 0 bases from V and 3 from J; bases not matched to a gene: 3. DNA for the CDR3: TGTGCCAGCAGCGTAGTCGGGACAGGGGATGGAAACACCATATATTTT. Residues: CASSVVGTGDGNTIYF.

The chain joins TRBV27 to TRBJ2-5, with D maybe TRBD2 (6 bases). In germline, CDR1 is MNHEY, CDR2 SMNVEV (reference sequence). The CDR3 is 14 residues long. Trimming took 3 bases from V and 4 from J, leaving 12 bases between them. CDR3 loop: CASSFIGDLETQYF. The CDR3 nucleotides are TGTGCCAGCAGTTTTATAGGGGACTTAGAGACCCAGTACTTC.

The V gene is TRBV28, the J gene TRBJ2-3; TRBD2 matches 12 bases. V gave up 6 bases and J gave up 6 bases; unmatched junction bases: 16. The CDR3 loop spans 18 amino acids. Germline lookup yields CDR1 MDHEN and CDR2 SYDVKM. The CDR3 nucleotides read TGTGCCAGCAGCCGGCCACCCTTAGGACTAGCGGGACCGGATACGCAGTATTTT. Translated, it gives CASSRPPLGLAGPDTQYF.

The chain has TRBV28 and TRBJ2-7, with 7 positions matching TRBD1. Germline lookup yields CDR1 MDHEN and CDR2 SYDVKM. This CDR3 is built from 15 residues. The V and J ends lost 5 bases and 3 bases, in that order; junction bases with no gene match: 10. CDR3 in amino acids: CASSPGTATYYEQYF. The DNA of the CDR3 is TGTGCCAGCAGTCCCGGGACAGCCACATACTACGAGCAGTACTTC.

The chain links TRBV28 to TRBJ1-4, with D possibly being TRBD1 (6 bases). Trimming shortened V by 5 bases and J by 12 bases, and 16 bases separated the two germline ends. The length of the CDR3 is 13 residues. Per the germline V gene, CDR1 is MDHEN and CDR2 is SYDVKM. CDR3 sequence (DNA): TGTGCCAGCAGTCCCCAGGTGAGGACAGAACTGTTTTTT. Encoded protein: CASSPQVRTELFF.

The chain is built from TRBV24-1 and TRBJ2-1; TRBD2 agrees at 13 bases. Germline trimming cut 8 bases from V and 7 bases from J; bases unmatched to any gene: 13. The germline V gene has CDR1 KGHDR and CDR2 SFDVKD. The CDR3 consists of 17 residues. CDR3 residues: CATTKGPPGLAGNEQFF. CDR3 DNA: TGTGCCACCACTAAGGGGCCACCGGGACTAGCGGGGAATGAGCAGTTCTTC.

This sequence joins TRBV27 and TRBJ1-2, with no clear D. Germline values: CDR1 MNHEY, CDR2 SMNVEV (reference sequence). The CDR3 totals 13 residues. With 2 bases removed from V and 9 bases from J, the gap between germline ends came to 13 bases. The CDR3: CASSLRGGPSYTF. CDR3 coding DNA: TGTGCCAGCAGTTTACGGGGAGGGCCTAGCTACACCTTC.

The rearrangement joins TRBV14 to TRBJ2-1; 9 nucleotides match TRBD2. The V gene end was trimmed by 2 bases and the J gene end by 5 bases; junction bases not matched to a gene: 10. There are 17 residues in the CDR3. Per the germline V gene, CDR1 is SGHDN and CDR2 is FVKESK. Here the CDR3 DNA reads TGTGCCAGCAGCCAAAAGAGGCGGGAGGGCCTCGACAATGAGCAGTTCTTC. Residues: CASSQKRREGLDNEQFF. Full variable domain (outside the CDR3, taken from reference TRBV14 and TRBJ2-1): EAGVTQFPSHSVIEKGQTVTLRCDPISGHDNLYWYRRVMGKEIKFLLHFVKESKQDESGMPNNRFLAERTGGTYSTLKVQPAELEDSGVYFCASSQKRREGLDNEQFFGPGTRLTVL.

The V and J genes are TRBV2 and TRBJ2-7; tentatively, D is TRBD2 (5 bases). Germline CDR1 and CDR2: SNHLY and FYNNEI. CDR3 length: 12 amino acids. Trimming left V 7 bases short and J 2 bases short, with 9 bases between. In DNA, the CDR3 is TGTGCCAGCAATAGCGTTACCTACGAGCAGTACTTC. This gives the protein CASNSVTYEQYF.

This rearrangement joins TRBV10-1 to TRBJ2-1; 8 nucleotides agree with TRBD2. Trimming took 1 base from V and 2 from J; bases not matched to a gene: 7. Germline V gene data show CDR1 as WNHNN and CDR2 as SYGVQD (reference sequence). The CDR3 runs 17 residues. This CDR3 is CASSEWTSRGPYNEQFF. The CDR3 bases are TGCGCCAGCAGTGAGTGGACTAGCCGGGGACCCTACAATGAGCAGTTCTTC.

The gene calls are TRBV13 and TRBJ2-5; 9 bases line up with TRBD2. J lost 5 bases, V lost 2 bases, and 6 bases had no gene match. The CDR3 has 15 amino acids. CDR1 PRHDT and CDR2 FYEKMQ come from the germline V gene (reference sequence). CDR3 sequence reads: CASSLLASGIETQYF. The CDR3 DNA is TGTGCCAGCAGCTTACTGGCTAGCGGGATTGAGACCCAGTACTTC.